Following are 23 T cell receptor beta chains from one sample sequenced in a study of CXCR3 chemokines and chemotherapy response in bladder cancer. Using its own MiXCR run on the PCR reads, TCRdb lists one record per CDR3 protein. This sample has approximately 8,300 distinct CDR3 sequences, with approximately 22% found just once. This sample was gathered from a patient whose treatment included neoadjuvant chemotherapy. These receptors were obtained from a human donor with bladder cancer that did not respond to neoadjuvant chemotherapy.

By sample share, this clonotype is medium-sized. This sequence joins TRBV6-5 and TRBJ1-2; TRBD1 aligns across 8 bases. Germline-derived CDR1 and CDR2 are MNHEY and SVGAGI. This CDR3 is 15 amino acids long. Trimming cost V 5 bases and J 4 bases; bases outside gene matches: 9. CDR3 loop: CASSPGQGLAYGYTF. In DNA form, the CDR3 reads TGTGCCAGCAGTCCTGGACAGGGCCTCGCCTATGGCTACACCTTC.

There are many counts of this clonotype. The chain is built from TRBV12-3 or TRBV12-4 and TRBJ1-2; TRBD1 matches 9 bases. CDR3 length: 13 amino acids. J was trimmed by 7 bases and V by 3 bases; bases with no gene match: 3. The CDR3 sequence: CASSFGTGSGYTF. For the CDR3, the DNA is TGTGCCAGCAGTTTCGGGACAGGGAGTGGCTACACCTTC.

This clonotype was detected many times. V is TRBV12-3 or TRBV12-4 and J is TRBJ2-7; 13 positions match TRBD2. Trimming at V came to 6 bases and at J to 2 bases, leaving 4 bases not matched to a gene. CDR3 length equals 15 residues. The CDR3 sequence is CASREGTSGAYEQYF. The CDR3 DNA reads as TGTGCCAGCAGGGAGGGGACTAGCGGGGCCTACGAGCAGTACTTC.

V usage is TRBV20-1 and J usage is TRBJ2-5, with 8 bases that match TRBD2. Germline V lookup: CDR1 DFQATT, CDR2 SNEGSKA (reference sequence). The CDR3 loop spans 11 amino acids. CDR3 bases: TGCGGCGGGGGGTCCCAAGAGACCCAGTACTTC. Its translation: CGGGSQETQYF.

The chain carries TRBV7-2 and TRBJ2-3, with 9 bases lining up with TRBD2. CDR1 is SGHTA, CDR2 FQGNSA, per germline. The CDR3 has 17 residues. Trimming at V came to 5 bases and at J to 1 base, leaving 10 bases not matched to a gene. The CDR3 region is CASSRGGGSTGTDTQYF. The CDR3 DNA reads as TGTGCCAGCAGCCGCGGGGGGGGTTCGACGGGCACAGATACGCAGTATTTT.

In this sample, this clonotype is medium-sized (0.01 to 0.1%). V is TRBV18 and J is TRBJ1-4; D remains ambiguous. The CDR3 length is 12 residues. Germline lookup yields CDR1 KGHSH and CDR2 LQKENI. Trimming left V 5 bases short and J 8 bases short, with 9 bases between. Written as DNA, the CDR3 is TGTGCCAGCTCAGGGGAGAGGGAAAAACTGTTTTTT. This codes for CASSGEREKLFF.

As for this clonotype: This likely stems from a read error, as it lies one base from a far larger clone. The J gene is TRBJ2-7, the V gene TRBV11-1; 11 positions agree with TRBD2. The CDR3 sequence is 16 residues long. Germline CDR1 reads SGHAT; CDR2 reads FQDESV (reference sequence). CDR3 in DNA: TGTGCCAGCAGCCTAATAGCGGGGGGGGGTTCCTACGAGCTGTACTTC. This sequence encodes CASSLIAGGGSYELYF.

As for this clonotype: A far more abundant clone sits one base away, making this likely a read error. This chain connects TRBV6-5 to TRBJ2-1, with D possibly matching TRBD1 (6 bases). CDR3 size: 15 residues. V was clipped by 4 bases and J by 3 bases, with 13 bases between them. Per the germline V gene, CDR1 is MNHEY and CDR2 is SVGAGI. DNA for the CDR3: TGTGCCAGCAGTTCGGACAGCCGAAACTACAATGAGCAGTTCTTC. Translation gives CASSSDSRNYNEQFF.

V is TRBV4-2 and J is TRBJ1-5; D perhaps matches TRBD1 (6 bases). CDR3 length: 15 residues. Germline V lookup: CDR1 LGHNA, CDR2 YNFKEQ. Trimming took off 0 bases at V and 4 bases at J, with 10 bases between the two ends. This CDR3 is CASSQDRTVNQPQHF. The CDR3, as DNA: TGTGCCAGCAGCCAAGATAGGACAGTTAATCAGCCCCAGCATTTT.

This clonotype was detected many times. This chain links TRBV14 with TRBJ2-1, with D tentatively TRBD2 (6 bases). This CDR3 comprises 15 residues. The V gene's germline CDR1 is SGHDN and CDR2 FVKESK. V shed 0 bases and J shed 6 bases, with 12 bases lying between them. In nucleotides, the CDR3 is TGTGCCAGCAGCCAAGACACTAGCACCGGCAATGAGCAGTTCTTC. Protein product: CASSQDTSTGNEQFF.

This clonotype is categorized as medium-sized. The CDR3 bases are TGTGCCAGCAGTTTATCGGTCAGGGGCGCTGGGAACACTGAAGCTTTCTTT. Translating it yields CASSLSVRGAGNTEAFF. V gene TRBV27 combines with J gene TRBJ1-1; a weak D match, TRBD1 (6 bases). The germline gives CDR1 MNHEY, CDR2 SMNVEV (reference sequence). The CDR3 runs to 17 residues. V lost 0 bases, J lost 1 base, and 15 bases lay in between.

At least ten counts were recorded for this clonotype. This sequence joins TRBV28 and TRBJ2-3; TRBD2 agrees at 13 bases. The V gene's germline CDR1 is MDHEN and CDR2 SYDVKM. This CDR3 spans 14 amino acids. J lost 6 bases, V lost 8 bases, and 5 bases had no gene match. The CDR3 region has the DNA TGTGCCAGCGGGCTACTAGCGGGGGGGGATACGCAGTATTTT. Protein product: CASGLLAGGDTQYF. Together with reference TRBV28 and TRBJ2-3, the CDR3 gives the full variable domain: DVKVTQSSRYLVKRTGEKVFLECVQDMDHENMFWYRQDPGLGLRLIYFSYDVKMKEKGDIPEGYSVSREKKERFSLILESASTNQTSMYLCASGLLAGGDTQYFGPGTRLTVL.

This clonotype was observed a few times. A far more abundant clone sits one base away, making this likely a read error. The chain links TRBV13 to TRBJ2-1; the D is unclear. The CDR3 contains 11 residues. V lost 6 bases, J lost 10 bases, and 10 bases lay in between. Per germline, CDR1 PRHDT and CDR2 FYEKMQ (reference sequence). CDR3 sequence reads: CASRRNYEQFF. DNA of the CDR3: TGTGCCAGCAGACGTAACTACGAGCAGTTCTTC.

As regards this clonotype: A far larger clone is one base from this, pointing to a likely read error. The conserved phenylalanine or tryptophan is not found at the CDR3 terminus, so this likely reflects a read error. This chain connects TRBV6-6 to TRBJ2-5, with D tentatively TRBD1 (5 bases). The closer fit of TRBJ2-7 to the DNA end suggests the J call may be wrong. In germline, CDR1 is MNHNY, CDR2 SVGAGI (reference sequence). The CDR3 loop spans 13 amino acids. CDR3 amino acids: CASSTMDIGEQYS. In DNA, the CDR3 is TGTGCCAGCAGTACGATGGACATCGGCGAGCAGTACTCC.

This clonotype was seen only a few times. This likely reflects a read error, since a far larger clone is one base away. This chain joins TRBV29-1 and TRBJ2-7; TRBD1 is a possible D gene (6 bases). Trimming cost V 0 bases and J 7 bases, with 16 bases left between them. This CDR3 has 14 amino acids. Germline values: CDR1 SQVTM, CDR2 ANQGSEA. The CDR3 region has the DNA TGCAGCGTTGAAGATCCAGGGGTGACCAATGAGCAGTACTTC. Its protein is CSVEDPGVTNEQYF.

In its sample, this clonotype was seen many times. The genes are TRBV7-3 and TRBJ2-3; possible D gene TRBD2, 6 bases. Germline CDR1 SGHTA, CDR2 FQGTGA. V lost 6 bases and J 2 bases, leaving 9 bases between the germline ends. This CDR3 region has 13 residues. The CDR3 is CASRTGVTDTQYF. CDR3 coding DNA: TGTGCCAGCAGAACGGGGGTCACAGATACGCAGTATTTT.

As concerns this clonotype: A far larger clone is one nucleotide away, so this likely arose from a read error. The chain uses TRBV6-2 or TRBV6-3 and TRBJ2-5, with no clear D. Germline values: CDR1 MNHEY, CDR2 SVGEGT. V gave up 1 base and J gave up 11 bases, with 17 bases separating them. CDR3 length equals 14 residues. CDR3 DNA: TGTGCCAGCAGTTACTTCAGTGACGGCAATGAGCAGTACTTC. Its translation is CASSYFSDGNEQYF.

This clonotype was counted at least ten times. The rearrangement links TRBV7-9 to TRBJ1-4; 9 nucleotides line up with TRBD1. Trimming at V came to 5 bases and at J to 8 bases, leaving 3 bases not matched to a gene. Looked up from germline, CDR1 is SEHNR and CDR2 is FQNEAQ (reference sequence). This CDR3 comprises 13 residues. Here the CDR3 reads CASSPGQGEKLFF. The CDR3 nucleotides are TGTGCCAGCAGCCCGGGACAGGGCGAAAAACTGTTTTTT.

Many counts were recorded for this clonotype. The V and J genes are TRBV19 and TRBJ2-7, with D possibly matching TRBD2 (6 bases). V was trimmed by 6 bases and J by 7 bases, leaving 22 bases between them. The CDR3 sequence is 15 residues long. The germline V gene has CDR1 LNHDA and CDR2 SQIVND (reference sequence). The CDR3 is CASSDNRRGREEQYF. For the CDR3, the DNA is TGTGCCAGTAGCGATAATAGGAGGGGCCGGGAGGAGCAGTACTTC. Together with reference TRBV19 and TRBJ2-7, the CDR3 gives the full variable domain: DGGITQSPKYLFRKEGQNVTLSCEQNLNHDAMYWYRQDPGQGLRLIYYSQIVNDFQKGDIAEGYSVSREKKESFPLTVTSAQKNPTAFYLCASSDNRRGREEQYFGPGTRLTVT.

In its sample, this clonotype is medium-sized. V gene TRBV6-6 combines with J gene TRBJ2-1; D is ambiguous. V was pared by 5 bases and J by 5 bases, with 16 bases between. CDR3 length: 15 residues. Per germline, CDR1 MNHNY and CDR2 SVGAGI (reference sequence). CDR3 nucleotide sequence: TGTGCCAGCAGTACCCTGGGTAGCCCCAACAATGAGCAGTTCTTC. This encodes CASSTLGSPNNEQFF.

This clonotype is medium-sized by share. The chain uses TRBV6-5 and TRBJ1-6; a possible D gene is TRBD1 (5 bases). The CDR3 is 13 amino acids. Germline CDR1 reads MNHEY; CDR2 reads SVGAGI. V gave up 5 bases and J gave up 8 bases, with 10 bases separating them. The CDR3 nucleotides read TGTGCCAGCAGTGAAGGGGATGATTCACCCCTCCACTTT. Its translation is CASSEGDDSPLHF.

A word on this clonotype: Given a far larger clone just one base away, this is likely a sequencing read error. The CDR3 sequence: CASTANSPGTDKNIQFF. In nucleotides, the CDR3 is TGTGCCAGCACCGCAAACAGTCCCGGGACAGATAAAAACATTCAGTTCTTC. The gene calls are TRBV27 and TRBJ2-4; 7 bases match TRBD1. The end of the DNA fits TRBJ2-1 better, so the J call may be wrong. CDR1 is MNHEY and CDR2 is SMNVEV in the germline V gene (reference sequence). CDR3 length: 17 amino acids.

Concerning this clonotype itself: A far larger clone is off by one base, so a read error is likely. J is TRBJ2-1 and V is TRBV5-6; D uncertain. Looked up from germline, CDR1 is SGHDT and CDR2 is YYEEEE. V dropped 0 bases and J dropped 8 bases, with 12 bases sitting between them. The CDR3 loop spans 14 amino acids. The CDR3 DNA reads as TGTGCCAGCAGCTTGGGACTGGGCATCCATGAGCAGTTCTTC. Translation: CASSLGLGIHEQFF.